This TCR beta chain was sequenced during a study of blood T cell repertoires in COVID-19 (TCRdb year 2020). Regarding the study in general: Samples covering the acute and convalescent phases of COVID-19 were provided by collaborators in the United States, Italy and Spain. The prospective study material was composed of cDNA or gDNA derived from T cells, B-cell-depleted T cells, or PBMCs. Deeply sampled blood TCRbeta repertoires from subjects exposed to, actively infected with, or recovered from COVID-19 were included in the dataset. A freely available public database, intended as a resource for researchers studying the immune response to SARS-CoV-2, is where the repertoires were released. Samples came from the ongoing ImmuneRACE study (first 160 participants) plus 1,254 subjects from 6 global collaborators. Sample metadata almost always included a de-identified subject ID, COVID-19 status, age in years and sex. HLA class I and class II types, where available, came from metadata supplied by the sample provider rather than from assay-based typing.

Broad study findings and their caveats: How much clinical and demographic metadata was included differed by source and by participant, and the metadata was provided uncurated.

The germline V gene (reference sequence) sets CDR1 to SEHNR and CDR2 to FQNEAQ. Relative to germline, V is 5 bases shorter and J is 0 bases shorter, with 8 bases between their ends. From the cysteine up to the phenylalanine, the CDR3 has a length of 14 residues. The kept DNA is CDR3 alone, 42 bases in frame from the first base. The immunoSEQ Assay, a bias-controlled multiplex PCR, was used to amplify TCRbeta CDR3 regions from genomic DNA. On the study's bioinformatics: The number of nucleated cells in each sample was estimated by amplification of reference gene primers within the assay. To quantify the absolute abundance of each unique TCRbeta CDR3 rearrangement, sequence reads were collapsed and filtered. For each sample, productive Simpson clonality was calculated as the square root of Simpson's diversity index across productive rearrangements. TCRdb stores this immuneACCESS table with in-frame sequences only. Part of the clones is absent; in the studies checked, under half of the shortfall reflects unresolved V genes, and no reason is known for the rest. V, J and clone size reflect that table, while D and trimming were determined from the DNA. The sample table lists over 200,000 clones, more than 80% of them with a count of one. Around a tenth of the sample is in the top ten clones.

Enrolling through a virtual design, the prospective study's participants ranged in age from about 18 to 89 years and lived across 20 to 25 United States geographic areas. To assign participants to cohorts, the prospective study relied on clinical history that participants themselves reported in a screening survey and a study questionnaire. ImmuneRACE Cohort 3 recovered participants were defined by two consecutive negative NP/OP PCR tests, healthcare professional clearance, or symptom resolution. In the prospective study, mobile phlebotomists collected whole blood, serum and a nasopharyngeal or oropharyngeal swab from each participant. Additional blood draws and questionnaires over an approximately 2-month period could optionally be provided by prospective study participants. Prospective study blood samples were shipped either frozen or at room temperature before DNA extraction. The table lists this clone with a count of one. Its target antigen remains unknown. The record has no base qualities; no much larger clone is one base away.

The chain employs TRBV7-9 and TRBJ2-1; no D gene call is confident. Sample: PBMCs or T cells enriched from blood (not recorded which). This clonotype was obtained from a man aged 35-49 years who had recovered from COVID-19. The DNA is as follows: TGTGCCAGCAGCCCGATGGCCTCCTACAATGAGCAGTTCTTC. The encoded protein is CASSPMASYNEQFF.